Following are 4 T cell receptor beta chains from one sample sequenced in a study of blood T cells in healthy people across ages. Alongside a J-beta primer mix, a sample-barcoded 5' primer served in a second PCR lasting about 6 to 11 cycles. From the 5' RACE reads, TCRdb called clonotypes with MiXCR, one entry per CDR3 protein. The sample includes about 1.7 million distinct CDR3 sequences, 28% seen only once; the top ten take roughly 8%. The sample was blood. These receptors all come from a woman younger than 45 in good health.

This clonotype was seen repeatedly, ten times or more. The J gene is TRBJ2-1, the V gene TRBV7-2; D remains unclear. This CDR3 has 15 residues. The germline CDR1 and CDR2 sequences are SGHTA and FQGNSA. V dropped 1 base and J dropped 4 bases, with 11 bases sitting between them. The CDR3, as DNA: TGTGCCAGCAGCTTAGGGGTTGGCTATTACAATGAGCAGTTCTTC. Translation: CASSLGVGYYNEQFF.

This clonotype was picked up a small number of times. V usage is TRBV10-3 and J usage is TRBJ2-2, with 9 bases fitting TRBD1. The CDR3 is 15 amino acids. Germline V gene sequence: CDR1 ENHRY, CDR2 SYGVKD. Trimming removed 5 bases from V and 3 bases from J; junction bases left unmatched: 4. The CDR3 coding sequence is TGTGCCATCAGTATACAGGGGGCGTACACCGGGGAGCTGTTTTTT. Amino acid sequence: CAISIQGAYTGELFF.

In its sample, this clonotype was seen once. This may be a read error, as it is one base from a much larger clone. This chain connects TRBV29-1 to TRBJ1-4, with TRBD1 as a possible D gene (6 bases). The V end was cut by 6 bases, the J end by 8 bases, with 13 bases between. The CDR3 has 12 residues. Germline CDR1 is SQVTM and CDR2 is ANQGSEA. CDR3 DNA sequence: TGCAGCGTGATGCAGGGGCCGGAAAAACTGTTTTTT. It codes for CSVMQGPEKLFF.

V gene TRBV5-1 combines with J gene TRBJ1-2; D unresolved. V lost 4 bases and J 10 bases, leaving 14 bases between the germline ends. CDR1 and CDR2 from the germline V gene are SGHRS and YFSETQ. The CDR3 is 12 amino acids. The CDR3 DNA sequence: TGCGCCAGCAGCCAACGGGCCGTTAACTACACCTTC. This translates into CASSQRAVNYTF.